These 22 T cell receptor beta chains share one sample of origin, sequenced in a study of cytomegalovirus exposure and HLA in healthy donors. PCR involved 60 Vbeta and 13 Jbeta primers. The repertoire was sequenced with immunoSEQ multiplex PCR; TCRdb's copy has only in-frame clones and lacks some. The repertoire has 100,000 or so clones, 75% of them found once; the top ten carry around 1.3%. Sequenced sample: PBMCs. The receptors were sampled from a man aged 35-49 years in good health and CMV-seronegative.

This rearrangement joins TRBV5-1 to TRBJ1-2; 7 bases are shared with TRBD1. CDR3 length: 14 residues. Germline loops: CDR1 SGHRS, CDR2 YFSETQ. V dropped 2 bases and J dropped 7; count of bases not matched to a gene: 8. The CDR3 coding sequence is TGCGCCAGCAGCTTACATACAGGGGATCGTGGCTACACCTTC. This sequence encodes CASSLHTGDRGYTF.

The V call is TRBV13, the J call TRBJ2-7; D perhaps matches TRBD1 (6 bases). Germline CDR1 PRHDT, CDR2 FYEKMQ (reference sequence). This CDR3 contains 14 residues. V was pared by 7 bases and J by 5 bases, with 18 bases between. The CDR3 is CASTDGQGQNEQYF. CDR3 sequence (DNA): TGTGCCAGCACCGATGGGCAGGGGCAAAACGAGCAGTACTTC.

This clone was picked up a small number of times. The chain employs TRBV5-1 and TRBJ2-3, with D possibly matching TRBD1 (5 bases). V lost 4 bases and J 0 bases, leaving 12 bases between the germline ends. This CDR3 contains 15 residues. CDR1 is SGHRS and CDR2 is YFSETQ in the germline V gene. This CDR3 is CASSREQVSTDTQYF. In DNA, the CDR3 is TGCGCCAGCAGCAGAGAACAGGTTAGCACAGATACGCAGTATTTT.

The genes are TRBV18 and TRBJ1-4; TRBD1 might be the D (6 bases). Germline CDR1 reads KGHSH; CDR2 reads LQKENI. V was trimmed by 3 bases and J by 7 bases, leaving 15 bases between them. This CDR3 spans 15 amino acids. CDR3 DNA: TGTGCCAGCTCACCCCTCGACGTACAGGGTGAAAAACTGTTTTTT. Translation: CASSPLDVQGEKLFF.

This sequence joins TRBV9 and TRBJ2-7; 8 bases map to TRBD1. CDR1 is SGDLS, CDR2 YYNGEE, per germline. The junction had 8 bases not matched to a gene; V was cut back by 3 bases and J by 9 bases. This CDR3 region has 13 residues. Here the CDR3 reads CASSAGQEGRQYF. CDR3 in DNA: TGTGCCAGCAGCGCGGGACAGGAGGGAAGGCAGTACTTC.

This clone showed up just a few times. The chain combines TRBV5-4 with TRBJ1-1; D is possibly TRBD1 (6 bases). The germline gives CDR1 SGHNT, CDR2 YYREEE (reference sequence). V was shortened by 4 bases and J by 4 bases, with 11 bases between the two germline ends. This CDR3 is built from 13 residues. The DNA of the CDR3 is TGTGCCAGCAGCCATACAGGGATCACTGAAGCTTTCTTT. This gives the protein CASSHTGITEAFF.

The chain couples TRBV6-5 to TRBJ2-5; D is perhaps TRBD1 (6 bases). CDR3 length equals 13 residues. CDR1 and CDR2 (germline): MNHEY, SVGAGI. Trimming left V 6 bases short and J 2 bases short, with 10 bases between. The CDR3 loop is CASRIGTQETQYF. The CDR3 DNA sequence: TGTGCCAGCAGGATAGGGACACAAGAGACCCAGTACTTC.

The CDR3 here is CASHHRSHEQFF. CDR3 bases: TGTGCCAGCCACCACAGGAGCCATGAGCAGTTCTTC. The J gene is TRBJ2-1, the V gene TRBV5-6; the D gene is possibly TRBD1 (5 bases). CDR1 SGHDT and CDR2 YYEEEE come from the germline V gene. The CDR3 sequence is 12 residues long. With 7 bases removed from V and 8 bases from J, the gap between germline ends came to 13 bases. Using reference TRBV5-6 and TRBJ2-1 for the parts outside the CDR3, the full variable domain is DAGVTQSPTHLIKTRGQQVTLRCSPKSGHDTVSWYQQALGQGPQFIFQYYEEEERQRGNFPDRFSGHQFPNYSSELNVNALLLGDSALYLCASHHRSHEQFFGPGTRLTVL.

The CDR3 spells CASAGGVGNQPQHF. CDR3 sequence (DNA): TGTGCCAGCGCGGGGGGGGTCGGAAATCAGCCCCAGCATTTT. This chain links TRBV28 with TRBJ1-5, with a tentative D call TRBD1 (5 bases). From germline, CDR1 is MDHEN and CDR2 SYDVKM. V shed 8 bases and J shed 4 bases, with 15 bases lying between them. The CDR3 has 14 amino acids.

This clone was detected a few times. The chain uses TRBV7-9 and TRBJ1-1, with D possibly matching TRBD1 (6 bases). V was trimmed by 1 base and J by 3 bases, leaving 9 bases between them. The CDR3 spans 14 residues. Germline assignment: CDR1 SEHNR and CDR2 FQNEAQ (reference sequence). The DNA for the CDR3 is TGTGCCAGCAGCTTAGTTCAGGGGTACACTGAAGCTTTCTTT. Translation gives CASSLVQGYTEAFF.

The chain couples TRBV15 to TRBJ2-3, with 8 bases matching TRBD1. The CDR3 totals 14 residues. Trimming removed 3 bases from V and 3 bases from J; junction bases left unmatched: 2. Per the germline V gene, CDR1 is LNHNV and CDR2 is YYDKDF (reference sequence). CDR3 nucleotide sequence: TGTGCCACCAGCAGCTGGACAGGGACAGATACGCAGTATTTT. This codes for CATSSWTGTDTQYF.

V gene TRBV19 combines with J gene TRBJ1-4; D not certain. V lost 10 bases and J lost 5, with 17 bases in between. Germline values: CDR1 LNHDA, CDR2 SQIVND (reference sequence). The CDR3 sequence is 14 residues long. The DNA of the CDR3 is TGTGCCACCACCCGGGGAGACGCGAATGAAAAACTGTTTTTT. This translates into CATTRGDANEKLFF.

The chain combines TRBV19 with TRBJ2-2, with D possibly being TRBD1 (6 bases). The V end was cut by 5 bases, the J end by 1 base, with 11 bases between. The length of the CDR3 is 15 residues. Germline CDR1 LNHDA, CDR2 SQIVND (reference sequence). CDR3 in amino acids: CASSSWTVNTGELFF. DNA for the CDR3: TGTGCCAGTAGTTCCTGGACAGTGAACACCGGGGAGCTGTTTTTT. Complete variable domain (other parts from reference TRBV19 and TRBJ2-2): DGGITQSPKYLFRKEGQNVTLSCEQNLNHDAMYWYRQDPGQGLRLIYYSQIVNDFQKGDIAEGYSVSREKKESFPLTVTSAQKNPTAFYLCASSSWTVNTGELFFGEGSRLTVL.

CDR3 region: CASSVGGGAGNEKLFF. CDR3 bases: TGTGCCAGCAGCGTAGGGGGGGGCGCGGGTAATGAAAAACTGTTTTTT. The V and J genes are TRBV9 and TRBJ1-4; possible D gene TRBD1, 6 bases. This CDR3 region has 16 residues. The germline V and J ends were trimmed by 0 bases and 4 bases, with 13 bases remaining between them. CDR1 and CDR2 from the germline V gene are SGDLS and YYNGEE.

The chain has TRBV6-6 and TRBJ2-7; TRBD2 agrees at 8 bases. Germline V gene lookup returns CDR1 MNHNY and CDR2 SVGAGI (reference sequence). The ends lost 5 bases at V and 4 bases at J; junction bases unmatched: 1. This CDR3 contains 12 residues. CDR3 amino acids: CASSREGYEQYF. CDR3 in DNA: TGTGCCAGCAGTCGGGAGGGATACGAGCAGTACTTC.

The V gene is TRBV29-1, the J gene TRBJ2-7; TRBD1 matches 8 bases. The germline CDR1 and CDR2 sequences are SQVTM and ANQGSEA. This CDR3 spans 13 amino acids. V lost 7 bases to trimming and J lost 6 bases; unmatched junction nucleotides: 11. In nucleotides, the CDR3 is TGCAGCGCTGGTACCGGGACAGGAGGCGAGCAGTACTTC. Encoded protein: CSAGTGTGGEQYF.

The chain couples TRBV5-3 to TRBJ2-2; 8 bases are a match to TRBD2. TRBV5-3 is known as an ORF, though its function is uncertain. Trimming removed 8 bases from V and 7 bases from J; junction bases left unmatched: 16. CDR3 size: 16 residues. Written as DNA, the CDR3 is TGTGCCAGCAATATTGGGGGCGGGGGGTCACACGGGGAGCTGTTTTTT. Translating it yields CASNIGGGGSHGELFF.

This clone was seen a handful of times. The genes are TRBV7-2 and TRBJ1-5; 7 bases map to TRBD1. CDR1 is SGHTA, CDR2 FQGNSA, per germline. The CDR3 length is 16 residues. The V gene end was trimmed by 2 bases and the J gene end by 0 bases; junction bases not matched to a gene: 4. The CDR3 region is CASSLPGQYSNQPQHF. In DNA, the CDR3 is TGTGCCAGCAGCTTACCGGGACAGTATAGCAATCAGCCCCAGCATTTT. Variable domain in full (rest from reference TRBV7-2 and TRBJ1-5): GAGVSQSPSNKVTEKGKDVELRCDPISGHTALYWYRQSLGQGLEFLIYFQGNSAPDKSGLPSDRFSAERTGGSVSTLTIQRTQQEDSAVYLCASSLPGQYSNQPQHFGDGTRLSIL.

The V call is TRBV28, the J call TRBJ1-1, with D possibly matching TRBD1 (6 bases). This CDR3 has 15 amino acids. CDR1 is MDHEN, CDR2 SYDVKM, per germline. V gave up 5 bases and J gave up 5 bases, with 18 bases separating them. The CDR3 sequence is CASSTHGGLGTEAFF. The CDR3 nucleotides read TGTGCCAGCAGTACCCACGGGGGGCTAGGAACTGAAGCTTTCTTT.

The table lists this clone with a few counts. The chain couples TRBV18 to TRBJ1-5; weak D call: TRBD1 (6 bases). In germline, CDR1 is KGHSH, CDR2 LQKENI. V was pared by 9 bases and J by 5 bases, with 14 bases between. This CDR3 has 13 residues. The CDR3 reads CASGGSGDQPQHF. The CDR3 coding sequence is TGTGCCAGTGGGGGCAGCGGGGATCAGCCCCAGCATTTT.

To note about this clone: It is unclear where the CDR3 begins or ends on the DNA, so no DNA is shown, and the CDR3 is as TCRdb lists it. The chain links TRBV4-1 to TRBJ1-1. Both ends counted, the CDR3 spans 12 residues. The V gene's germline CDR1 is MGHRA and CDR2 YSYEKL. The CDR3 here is CASSSSGTEAFF.

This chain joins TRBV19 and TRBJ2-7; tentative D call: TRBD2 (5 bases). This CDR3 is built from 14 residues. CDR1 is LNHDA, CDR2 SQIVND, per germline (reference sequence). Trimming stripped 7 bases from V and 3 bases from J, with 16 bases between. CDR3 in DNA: TGTGCCAGTACCCTTGGGCAGCGGATCTACGAGCAGTACTTC. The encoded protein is CASTLGQRIYEQYF. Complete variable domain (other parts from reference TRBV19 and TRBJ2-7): DGGITQSPKYLFRKEGQNVTLSCEQNLNHDAMYWYRQDPGQGLRLIYYSQIVNDFQKGDIAEGYSVSREKKESFPLTVTSAQKNPTAFYLCASTLGQRIYEQYFGPGTRLTVT.